The rows below give T cell receptor beta chains drawn from one sample of a study of T-cell reconstitution after alpha-beta-depleted transplantation in children. Using its own MiXCR run on the PCR reads, TCRdb lists one record per CDR3 protein. The sample records some 200,000 distinct CDR3 sequences, about 8.7% being singletons. The sample consisted of PBMCs, mostly from graft donor cells, taken 360 days after TCRalphabeta/CD19-depleted stem cell transplant. These receptors originate from a male patient between 2 and 15 years old who had a stem cell transplant for acute myeloid leukemia, so the T cells may come from the graft donor. Each CDR3 is given with its conserved first and last residue.

CDR3aa,j_gene,v_gene
CASSLLGWGQLSNQPQHF,TRBJ1-5,TRBV7-8
CASSPRLVYTQYF,TRBJ2-3,TRBV5-1
CASSPRGGINNEQFF,TRBJ2-1,TRBV2
CASSLGQGLAGELFF,TRBJ2-2,TRBV5-4
CASSPLGANVLTF,TRBJ2-6,TRBV12-3/TRBV12-4
CSAHSGGSSYNEQFF,TRBJ2-1,TRBV20-1
CASRRQGGAEAFF,TRBJ1-1,TRBV6-5
CASSRGGPSVVRHSTDEQFF,TRBJ2-1,TRBV28
CASSPTSGRAGEQYF,TRBJ2-7,TRBV7-9
CSVAHGDTMGYTF,TRBJ1-2,TRBV29-1
CASSQGMLSNQPQHF,TRBJ1-5,TRBV4-1
CASSRRLAGGETDTQYF,TRBJ2-3,TRBV9
CSVFASPRQSSGANVLTF,TRBJ2-6,TRBV29-1
CSVLGGYSYEQYF,TRBJ2-7,TRBV20-1